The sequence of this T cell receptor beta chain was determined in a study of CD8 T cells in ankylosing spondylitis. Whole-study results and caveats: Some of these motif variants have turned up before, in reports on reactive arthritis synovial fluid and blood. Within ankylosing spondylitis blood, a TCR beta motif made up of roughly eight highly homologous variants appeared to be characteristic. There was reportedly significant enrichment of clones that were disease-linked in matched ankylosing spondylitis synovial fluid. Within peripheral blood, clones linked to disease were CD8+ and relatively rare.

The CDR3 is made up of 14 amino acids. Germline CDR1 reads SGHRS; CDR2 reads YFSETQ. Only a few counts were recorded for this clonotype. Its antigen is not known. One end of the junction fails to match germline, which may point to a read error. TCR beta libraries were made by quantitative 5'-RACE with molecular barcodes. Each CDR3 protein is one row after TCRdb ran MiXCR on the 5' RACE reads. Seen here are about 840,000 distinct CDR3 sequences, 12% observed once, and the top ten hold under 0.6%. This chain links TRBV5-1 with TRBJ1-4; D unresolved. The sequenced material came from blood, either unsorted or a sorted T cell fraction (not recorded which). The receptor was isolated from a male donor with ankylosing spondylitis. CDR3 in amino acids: CASRLQFLNEKLFF. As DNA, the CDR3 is TGCGCCAGCAGATTGCAGTTCTTGAATGAGAAACTGTTTTTT.